The source of this T cell receptor beta chain is a study of cytomegalovirus exposure and HLA in healthy donors. Concerning this clone itself: Antigen unknown.

TCRdb keeps only in-frame clones here, not all; method: immunoSEQ multiplex PCR. Of more than 200,000 clones detected, 80% to 95% appear once; the ten largest clones hold around 3.1%. Study results and caveats: First-cohort TCR clusters tended to co-occur in the roughly 130 validation repertoires, a later analysis found. Specific recognition of CMV antigens was confirmed in vitro for three chains (all CMV-associated). Cytomegalovirus-associated TCR beta chains were listed, numbering 164.

With V trimmed by 6 bases and J by 3 bases, 15 bases remained unmatched. The CDR3 length is 18 residues. Germline-derived CDR1 and CDR2 are SNHLY and FYNNEI. The donors were in the approximately 130-subject validation cohort, distinct from the 666-subject first cohort. The V gene is TRBV2, the J gene TRBJ1-1; 11 positions agree with TRBD1. The sample comprised PBMCs. The source of this sequence is a woman in her 30s in good health and CMV-seronegative. The CDR3 DNA is TGTGCCAGCAGCGCCACTGGACAGGGGGCTTCATTTGACACTGAAGCTTTCTTT. Encoded protein: CASSATGQGASFDTEAFF. The full variable domain, with the rest looked up from reference TRBV2 and TRBJ1-1, is EPEVTQTPSHQVTQMGQEVILRCVPISNHLYFYWYRQILGQKVEFLVSFYNNEISEKSEIFDDQFSVERPDGSNFTLKIRSTKLEDSAMYFCASSATGQGASFDTEAFFGQGTRLTVV.